This is a list of T cell receptor beta chains from one sample in a study of shared clonotypes between healthy human individuals. Sequencing was performed with immunoSEQ multiplex PCR; in TCRdb, only in-frame clones are kept and a portion is missing. The repertoire has fewer than 2.5 million clones, 93% of them found once; the top ten carry 0.35% to 0.45%. The specimen was naive CD4+ T cells from PBMCs. Receptor source: a man between 18 and 35 years old in good health. Some clones in this sample may be carry-over from other donors' samples. Each CDR3 is given with its conserved first and last residue. A D gene is named only where the DNA matches it firmly. Clone size is stated in some rows and not others, as once, few, many or a class when expanded.

j_call v_call cdr3_length clone_size d_call cdr3_nt cdr3_aa
TRBJ2-2 TRBV27 14 . . TGTGCCAGCAGTTCCCGGACAGTCACCGGGGAGCTGTTTTTT CASSSRTVTGELFF
TRBJ1-2 TRBV28 17 . . TGTGCCAGCAGTATACAGACGGACTACCGAGCTAACTATGGCTACACCTTC CASSIQTDYRANYGYTF
TRBJ2-7 TRBV7-2 15 . . TGTGCCAGCAGCCCGCGAGGCCCGAGCTCCTACGAGCAGTACTTC CASSPRGPSSYEQYF
TRBJ2-1 TRBV4-3 18 . TRBD2 TGCGCCAGCAGCCAGTCATCGATAGCGGGGCAGTCCTACAATGAGCAGTTCTTC CASSQSSIAGQSYNEQFF
TRBJ1-1 TRBV28 13 . . TGTGACAGTGGCCCCGGCCAGAACACTGAAGCTTTCTTT CDSGPGQNTEAFF
TRBJ1-1 TRBV2 14 . . TGTGCCAGCAGGGGGGGGGAAATGAACACTGAAGCTTTCTTT CASRGGEMNTEAFF
TRBJ1-2 TRBV23-1 15 . . TGCGCCAGCAGGCCCAGCCGGGTCCGTATTTATGGCTACACCTTC CASRPSRVRIYGYTF
TRBJ1-2 TRBV30 14 . . TGTGCCTGGAGTATAGCATTTAACTTCTATGGCTACACCTTC CAWSIAFNFYGYTF
TRBJ2-7 TRBV28 21 . . TGTGCCAGCAGAGCAGTTTTTAGAGTTAAGGGAAAGCCCCTGAAAAGCTACGAGCAGTACTTC CASRAVFRVKGKPLKSYEQYF
TRBJ2-7 TRBV18 18 . TRBD2 TGTGCCAGCTCACAAGGGGTTAGCGGGGGCATCAGCTCCTACGAGCAGTACTTC CASSQGVSGGISSYEQYF
TRBJ2-3 TRBV28 15 . TRBD1 TGTGCCAGCAGTGAGACAGGGCCTGTAACAGATACGCAGTATTTT CASSETGPVTDTQYF
TRBJ2-3 TRBV14 19 . TRBD2 TGTGCCAGCAGCCACAGACTAGCGGGGGGTGCAACCCTCACAGATACGCAGTATTTT CASSHRLAGGATLTDTQYF
TRBJ2-7 TRBV9 15 . TRBD2 TGTGCCAGCAGCCCCCGCGGTAGCGGGGCCTACGAGCAGTACTTC CASSPRGSGAYEQYF
TRBJ2-1 TRBV28 13 . . TGTGCCAGCAGTTTATGGCCCCTTGGTGAGCAGTTCTTC CASSLWPLGEQFF
TRBJ2-3 TRBV15 16 . TRBD2 TGTGCCACCAGTTATCTCGCGGGGGTGCCCACAGATACGCAGTATTTT CATSYLAGVPTDTQYF
TRBJ1-5 TRBV19 17 . . TGTGCCAGTAGTATTCTTGGGGGGACGTCGCTTCCTCAGCCCCAGCATTTT CASSILGGTSLPQPQHF
TRBJ2-7 TRBV4-1 15 . . TGCGCCAGCAGCCAAGATCAGGGGACTTCAGACGAGCAGTACTTC CASSQDQGTSDEQYF
TRBJ1-1 TRBV5-1 19 once . TGCGCCAGCAGTTCAGGACCCCCGAGTTCAGGCCGCATGCACACTGAAGCTTTCTTT CASSSGPPSSGRMHTEAFF
TRBJ2-5 TRBV4-1 15 . . TGCGCCAGCAGCCAAAAGAGTCCTTCGCAAGAGACCCAGTACTTC CASSQKSPSQETQYF
TRBJ2-5 TRBV11-2 16 . . TGTGCCAGCAGCTTTCGCATCGGGACGGTCGAAGAGACCCAGTACTTC CASSFRIGTVEETQYF
TRBJ1-5 TRBV19 18 . TRBD1 TGTGCCAGTCTTCAACGAGCAGCGGACAGGGGGCTTCATCAGCCCCAGCATTTT CASLQRAADRGLHQPQHF
TRBJ2-7 TRBV28 14 . TRBD2 TGTGCCAGCAGGTCGGGAGGGTCCTCCTACGAGCAGTACTTC CASRSGGSSYEQYF
TRBJ2-7 TRBV9 14 . . TGTGCCAGCAGCGTAGGGGGACCTACCTACGAGCAGTACTTC CASSVGGPTYEQYF
TRBJ1-1 TRBV5-1 17 once TRBD1 TGCGCCAGCAGCTCGATCCTCCCGGGACAGGGAAACACTGAAGCTTTCTTT CASSSILPGQGNTEAFF
TRBJ2-1 TRBV7-8 16 . TRBD1 TGTGCCAGCAGCTTAGTTTCAGGGGGCGTCCACAATGAGCAGTTCTTC CASSLVSGGVHNEQFF
TRBJ1-1 TRBV2 15 few TRBD1 TGTGCCAGCAGTAGGACAGGGGGACAGAACACTGAAGCTTTCTTT CASSRTGGQNTEAFF
TRBJ1-4 TRBV5-1 15 once . TGCGCCAGCAGCTTGGGCGGCAACCTTAATGAAAAACTGTTTTTT CASSLGGNLNEKLFF
TRBJ2-7 TRBV30 15 once . TGTGCCTGGAGTGTACGGAGAGGGGCTAACTTCGAGCAGTACTTC CAWSVRRGANFEQYF
TRBJ1-1 TRBV27 14 . . TGTGCCAGCAGTTCGCGGGTGGCGAACACTGAAGCTTTCTTT CASSSRVANTEAFF
TRBJ2-1 TRBV5-6 12 once . TGTGCCAGCAGTCGGACACAAAATGAGCAGTTCTTC CASSRTQNEQFF
TRBJ1-5 TRBV6-1 11 . . TGTGCCAGCAGCTTATATCAGCCCCAGCATTTT CASSLYQPQHF
TRBJ2-7 TRBV5-1 13 . . TGCGCCAGCAGTGGGGGCCGAGACTACGAGCAGTACTTC CASSGGRDYEQYF
TRBJ1-2 TRBV5-1 14 few . TGCGCCAGCAAGGAGGGAACCACTAACTATGGCTACACCTTC CASKEGTTNYGYTF
TRBJ2-3 TRBV4-3 15 . . TGCGCCAGCAGCCAAGGCAGGGGAGGGACAGATACGCAGTATTTT CASSQGRGGTDTQYF
TRBJ2-7 TRBV7-3 15 . TRBD2 TGTGCCAGCAGCCAGCAAGCGGGGCACTCCTACGAGCAGTACTTC CASSQQAGHSYEQYF
TRBJ2-1 TRBV6-1 15 once . TGTGCCAGCAGTGATGAAGCGGTCGCCTACAATGAGCAGTTCTTC CASSDEAVAYNEQFF
TRBJ2-7 TRBV5-5 17 . TRBD2 TGTGCCAGCAGCTCATTTCGCGGAGCGGGAGGGCTGGACGAGCAGTACTTC CASSSFRGAGGLDEQYF
TRBJ2-7 TRBV30 17 . . TGTGCCTGGAGTACCCGCAGGGGTTCGCTCGGGATCTACGAGCAGTACTTC CAWSTRRGSLGIYEQYF
TRBJ2-4 TRBV4-1 17 . . TGCGCCAGCAGCAATCCGACCCAGACCCTAGCCAAAAACATTCAGTACTTC CASSNPTQTLAKNIQYF
TRBJ2-3 TRBV25-1 16 . TRBD2 TGTGCCAGCAGTGAATGGATAGCGGGGCACACAGATACGCAGTATTTT CASSEWIAGHTDTQYF
TRBJ2-7 TRBV18 15 . . TGTGCCAGCTCACCACCGCAGACCGGCTACTACGAGCAGTACTTC CASSPPQTGYYEQYF
TRBJ1-1 TRBV5-5 14 . . TGTGCCAGCAGTCTCTCGGGTGGTAACACTGAAGCTTTCTTT CASSLSGGNTEAFF
TRBJ2-2 TRBV2 17 . TRBD2 TGTGCCAGCAGTGTCACTAGCGGGAGGGCCCGGACCGGGGAGCTGTTTTTT CASSVTSGRARTGELFF
TRBJ1-4 TRBV27 14 . . TGTGCCAGCAGTTTATCTTGGTCTAATGAAAAACTGTTTTTT CASSLSWSNEKLFF
TRBJ2-5 TRBV2 15 . . TGTGCCAGCAGTCCCTGGCTAGGGAACCAAGAGACCCAGTACTTC CASSPWLGNQETQYF
TRBJ2-3 TRBV7-2 16 . TRBD2 TGTGCCAGCACCCACGGCGGGGGCGGGAGGGGAGATACGCAGTATTTT CASTHGGGGRGDTQYF
TRBJ2-7 TRBV18 12 once . TGTGCCAGCTCAACGGACTCCTACGAGCAGTACTTC CASSTDSYEQYF
TRBJ2-3 TRBV10-3 12 . . TGTGCCAGCAGTTTCCTGGACAATACGCAGTATTTT CASSFLDNTQYF
TRBJ1-2 TRBV6-6 14 . . TGTGCCAGCAGTAACCAGGGGCGAGACTATGGCTACACCTTC CASSNQGRDYGYTF
TRBJ2-2 TRBV2 15 . . TGTGCCAGCAGTAGGGGACACGCGAACACCGGGGAGCTGTTTTTT CASSRGHANTGELFF
TRBJ2-7 TRBV2 14 . TRBD1 TGTGCCAGCAGTGATCGGACAGGAGCCTACGAGCAGTACTTC CASSDRTGAYEQYF
TRBJ2-1 TRBV7-3 15 . TRBD2 TGTGCCAGCAGCTCAACCGGGACTAGTGCAAATGAGCAGTTCTTC CASSSTGTSANEQFF
TRBJ1-1 TRBV29-1 9 few . TGCAGCGTTTACCCGGAAGCTTTCTTT CSVYPEAFF
TRBJ2-1 TRBV6-5 14 . . TGTGCCAGCAGAAGGTCGACCCCGGGCTATGAGCAGTTCTTC CASRRSTPGYEQFF
TRBJ1-1 TRBV27 14 . . TGTGCCAGCAGTTTCCGGGCACGGAACACTGAAGCTTTCTTT CASSFRARNTEAFF